The 17 T cell receptor beta chains below were found in one sample sequenced in a study of shared clonotypes between healthy human individuals (dated by TCRdb to 2018 to 2021). Libraries were made using the immunoSEQ multiplex PCR assay. TCRdb carries this immuneACCESS record with in-frame sequences only. Its versions omit some clonotypes, under half of them owing to an unresolved V gene in the studies checked, with the rest unexplained. Present in this sample are over 2 million clones, just under 95% of which were seen just once. In total, the top ten clones hold approximately 0.4% of the sample. The material sequenced was naive CD4+ T cells from PBMCs. The cell subset or site label for this specimen denotes: CD45RA+ positively selected. The receptors here all came from a man in his late teens or twenties in good health. Some clones in this sample may be carry-over from other donors' samples.

The genes are TRBV5-1 and TRBJ2-1; no firm D call. V lost 0 bases and J 2 bases, leaving 6 bases between the germline ends. Germline V gene lookup returns CDR1 SGHRS and CDR2 YFSETQ. This CDR3 is 14 amino acids long. Here the CDR3 DNA reads TGCGCCAGCAGCTTGGATTTCACCTACAATGAGCAGTTCTTC. Translation: CASSLDFTYNEQFF.

The chain uses TRBV6-5 and TRBJ2-7; 10 nucleotides align to TRBD1. V was clipped by 7 bases and J by 3 bases; unmatched bases: 9. In germline, CDR1 is MNHEY, CDR2 SVGAGI. This CDR3 spans 15 amino acids. CDR3 DNA sequence: TGTGCCAGCAAAAGACAGGGGGCGCAGGGCTACGAGCAGTACTTC. Protein: CASKRQGAQGYEQYF.

This clone was observed a single time. J is TRBJ2-7 and V is TRBV2; possibly TRBD2 for D (6 bases). V was trimmed by 5 bases and J by 6 bases, leaving 17 bases between them. CDR3 size: 14 residues. Per the germline V gene, CDR1 is SNHLY and CDR2 is FYNNEI. CDR3 sequence (DNA): TGTGCCAGCAGTTCGGAGGGTATGCCTGTCGAGCAGTACTTC. Amino acid sequence: CASSSEGMPVEQYF.

The V call is TRBV5-1, the J call TRBJ2-1; D possibly corresponds to TRBD1 (7 bases). Between the trimmed V and J ends, which lost 0 bases and 8 bases, there was a span of 15 bases. The CDR3 extends over 15 amino acids. Germline V CDR1 and CDR2: SGHRS, YFSETQ. The CDR3 sequence is CASSLVGGRGDEQFF. The CDR3 bases are TGCGCCAGCAGCTTGGTTGGCGGCAGGGGGGATGAGCAGTTCTTC.

The chain links TRBV19 to TRBJ1-1, with D possibly TRBD1 on 5 matching bases. The V gene lost 6 bases and the J gene lost 0 bases, with 11 bases spanning the gap. Germline loops: CDR1 LNHDA, CDR2 SQIVND (reference sequence). CDR3 length: 14 residues. The CDR3 DNA follows: TGTGCCAGTAGGACTCAGGGCATGAACACTGAAGCTTTCTTT. Encoded protein: CASRTQGMNTEAFF.

This sequence joins TRBV7-3 and TRBJ2-1; possible D gene TRBD2, 6 bases. The ends were cut back, 5 bases at V and 10 bases at J, with 18 bases in the middle. Germline CDR1 is SGHTA and CDR2 is FQGTGA. The CDR3 length is 14 residues. CDR3 sequence reads: CASSLRLVTGEQFF. The CDR3 DNA is TGTGCCAGCAGCCTACGACTAGTGACTGGGGAGCAGTTCTTC. Looking up the rest from reference TRBV7-3 and TRBJ2-1 gives the full variable domain: GAGVSQTPSNKVTEKGKYVELRCDPISGHTALYWYRQSLGQGPEFLIYFQGTGAADDSGLPNDRFFAVRPEGSVSTLKIQRTERGDSAVYLCASSLRLVTGEQFFGPGTRLTVL.

The chain recombines TRBV6-6 with TRBJ2-3; 9 nucleotides align to TRBD2. The CDR3 contains 13 residues. Trimming took 8 bases from V and 5 from J; bases not matched to a gene: 5. Germline V gene sequence: CDR1 MNHNY, CDR2 SVGAGI (reference sequence). CDR3 DNA: TGTGCCAGCGGAATAGCGGGAGTAGATACGCAGTATTTT. It encodes CASGIAGVDTQYF.

The J gene is TRBJ2-1, the V gene TRBV5-3; perhaps TRBD2 as D (6 bases). TRBV5-3 qualifies as an ORF whose function is uncertain. The CDR3 length is 17 residues. Deletions cut 1 base from V and 2 bases from J, with 16 bases between. CDR3 nucleotides: TGTGCCAGAAGCTTGTTCGGTCGGGAGAGGACCTACAATGAGCAGTTCTTC. This codes for CARSLFGRERTYNEQFF.

Comment on this clone: Other nucleotide sequences in the sample specify the same CDR3. This chain connects TRBV2 to TRBJ1-2; no definite D call. Germline CDR1 SNHLY, CDR2 FYNNEI. The CDR3 has 12 amino acids. V was clipped by 6 bases and J by 4 bases, with 9 bases between them. The CDR3 region is CASSEARYGYTF. CDR3 nucleotides: TGTGCCAGCAGCGAGGCACGCTATGGCTACACCTTC.

The rearrangement links TRBV7-2 to TRBJ2-5; D unresolved. The CDR3 runs 15 residues. V lost 1 base, J lost 3 bases, and 12 bases lay in between. The V gene's germline CDR1 is SGHTA and CDR2 FQGNSA. The CDR3 is CASSLVVDWKETQYF. In nucleotides, the CDR3 is TGTGCCAGCAGCTTAGTTGTTGACTGGAAAGAGACCCAGTACTTC.

The chain is built from TRBV5-4 and TRBJ2-7, with D possibly called TRBD1 or TRBD2 (5 bases each). Trimming took 3 bases from V and 3 from J, leaving 16 bases between them. The CDR3 has 15 residues. Germline V gene lookup returns CDR1 SGHNT and CDR2 YYREEE (reference sequence). CDR3 amino acids: CASSSGTMGFYEQYF. The CDR3 DNA sequence: TGTGCCAGCAGCTCAGGGACGATGGGCTTCTACGAGCAGTACTTC.

Concerning this clone itself: The sample carries other DNA sequences with the same CDR3. The rearrangement uses TRBV5-1 and TRBJ2-4; maybe TRBD1 (6 bases). V lost 0 bases and J lost 3, with 7 bases in between. The germline V gene encodes CDR1 SGHRS and CDR2 YFSETQ. CDR3 size: 14 residues. CDR3 sequence reads: CASSLEDSKNIQYF. CDR3 in DNA: TGCGCCAGCAGCTTGGAGGACAGCAAAAACATTCAGTACTTC.

The chain uses TRBV28 and TRBJ1-1, with 7 nucleotides matching TRBD1. CDR3 size: 15 residues. Per germline, CDR1 MDHEN and CDR2 SYDVKM. Trimming cost V 6 bases and J 7 bases; bases outside gene matches: 14. The CDR3 DNA is TGTGCCAGCAGGGGGGCAGGGGGTCAGTCGATTGAAGCTTTCTTT. This codes for CASRGAGGQSIEAFF. Variable domain in full (rest from reference TRBV28 and TRBJ1-1): DVKVTQSSRYLVKRTGEKVFLECVQDMDHENMFWYRQDPGLGLRLIYFSYDVKMKEKGDIPEGYSVSREKKERFSLILESASTNQTSMYLCASRGAGGQSIEAFFGQGTRLTVV.

This clone was found a few times. The chain couples TRBV6-4 to TRBJ2-3; D is tentatively TRBD1 or TRBD2 (6 bases each). With 0 bases removed from V and 4 bases from J, the gap between germline ends came to 8 bases. This CDR3 is built from 14 residues. Germline V gives CDR1 MRHNA, CDR2 SNTAGT. The CDR3 spells CASSDSGGADTQYF. Here the CDR3 DNA reads TGTGCCAGCAGTGACTCGGGGGGCGCAGATACGCAGTATTTT.

The sample holds one count of this clone. J is TRBJ2-1 and V is TRBV7-8; D is perhaps TRBD1 (5 bases). The germline V gene has CDR1 SGHVS and CDR2 FQNEAQ. This CDR3 is built from 16 residues. V was cut by 2 bases and J by 0 bases, with 11 bases left in between. CDR3 loop: CASSLNRQSSYNEQFF. The CDR3 region has the DNA TGTGCCAGCAGCTTAAACCGACAGAGCTCCTACAATGAGCAGTTCTTC.

The chain uses TRBV4-2 and TRBJ2-1; TRBD2 matches at 9 bases. The V gene end was trimmed by 6 bases and the J gene end by 5 bases; junction bases not matched to a gene: 11. Germline CDR1 reads LGHNA; CDR2 reads YNFKEQ. The CDR3 runs 16 residues. CDR3 in DNA: TGTGCCAGCAGGTATCTATTGGGCGGGAGGGACAATGAGCAGTTCTTC. Translation gives CASRYLLGGRDNEQFF.

The chain joins TRBV6-5 to TRBJ2-1, with D possibly being TRBD2 (6 bases). The germline V gene has CDR1 MNHEY and CDR2 SVGAGI. This CDR3 is built from 14 residues. V lost 4 bases to trimming and J lost 10 bases, with 17 bases between them. The CDR3 spells CASSSVRGKWEQFF. The CDR3 coding sequence is TGTGCCAGCAGTTCGGTGCGGGGTAAATGGGAGCAGTTCTTC.